This TCR beta chain was recovered during a study of T cell responses to AZD1222 COVID-19 vaccine (dated by TCRdb to the early 2020s). About the investigation overall: A total of under 250 trial participants underwent TCR sequencing, of whom 207 had received two doses of AZD1222 and approximately 25 had received two doses of the MenACWY control vaccine. Trial participants were enrolled by age into 18-55, 56-69 and 70-plus year subgroups, with roughly 160, 29 and 62 TCR-sequenced participants respectively. Here is what the overall study found, with its caveats: Nearly half of unique spike-specific TCRs reportedly recognized epitopes outside regions mutated in the B.1.351 and B.1.1.7 variants. In the small 56-69-year group, the increase in depth fell short of significance, most likely because of low power. Only a handful of AZD1222 recipients were SARS-CoV-2 seropositive at baseline, limiting conclusions about previously exposed vaccinees. Most participants were white British and females outnumbered males, and the authors suggested that clonal diversity may have been underestimated. A significant rise in spike-specific TCR breadth and depth was observed after two AZD1222 doses relative to day 0 and relative to MenACWY recipients. Because no day 14 peak-response samples were available, the repertoires could be characterized only after the peak T cell response. CD4 TCRs associated with the vaccine covered the entire spike protein, and the dominant responses were in regions 160-218 and 743-854.

The germline V gene provides CDR1 SGHTA and CDR2 FQGTGA. V sheds 3 bases and J sheds 5 bases, leaving 10 bases between their ends. The CDR3 numbers 13 residues from cysteine through phenylalanine. The sequence is cut down to CDR3 DNA, 39 bases in frame from base 1. The time point label of this sample denotes: baseline before first vaccination. Explained via the paper, the treatment or condition label denotes: meningococcal conjugate vaccine given as trial control. Vaccinee samples were obtained from the UK trials COV001 and COV002, which included a single-blind randomized controlled phase 2/3 trial of AZD1222 (ChAdOx1 nCoV-19) in healthy adults. For TCRbeta chain sequencing, PBMC samples from trial participants were taken at day 0 and at day 28 after the second dose. The CDR3 regions of human TCRbeta chains were subjected to immunosequencing. Under the source paper's analysis protocol: TCRs in the repertoires were compared against a reference library of SARS-CoV-2-specific TCRs that had been generated with the MIRA antigen-specificity platform. Breadth was defined as the fraction of unique TCRs that were SARS-CoV-2-associated. Depth was defined as the fraction of total T cells that were SARS-CoV-2-associated. Each spike-specific TCR was assigned to its reactive spike region and to a CD4 or CD8 class using the MIRA data. Log10-transformed breadth and depth values were compared by one-way ANOVA with Sidak's multiple comparisons tests. The table was pulled from immuneACCESS by TCRdb, which kept in-frame rearrangements only. Such tables lose some clones; where checked, under half of the loss comes from unresolved V genes, and the rest has no known cause. V, J and clone size are those of that table, while D and trimming were read from the DNA. The sample table lists over 150,000 clones, about 91% of them with a count of one. Roughly 4.4% of the sample is taken by the ten largest.

Regarding this clone: Its antigen is unknown. Nothing much larger sits one base from this clone, and base qualities are not available.

The sample in question was peripheral blood, obtained on day 0 of MenACWY control vaccination. This TCR came from an adult in good health. The rearranged chain carries TRBV7-3 and TRBJ1-1, with the D gene call left open. The base sequence is TGTGCCAGCAGCTTGCAAAGGTGGACTGAAGCTTTCTTT. The encoded protein is CASSLQRWTEAFF.